The clone carrying this TCR beta chain showed up just a few times. The length of the CDR3 is 14 residues. Germline loops: CDR1 GTSNPN, CDR2 SVGIG (reference sequence). V was pared by 0 bases and J by 2 bases, with 11 bases between. The record originates from a study of blood T cells in healthy people across ages. The second PCR ran roughly 7 to 11 cycles with a sample-barcoded 5' primer and J-beta primers. No fewer than 2.5 million CDR3-containing paired-end reads came from each sample. TCRdb called the 5' RACE reads again in MiXCR, with one record for every CDR3 protein. The sample lists 730,000 or so distinct CDR3 sequences, over 40% occurring once.

Material: blood. The V gene is TRBV30, the J gene TRBJ2-7; unclear D gene. This clonotype originated in an elderly man in good health. The CDR3 DNA reads TGTGCCTGGAGTGTTAGGACGGTCGCCTACGAGCAGTACTTC. Protein sequence: CAWSVRTVAYEQYF.